This is a list of T cell receptor beta chains from one sample in a study of blood T cell repertoires in COVID-19. Sequencing was performed with immunoSEQ multiplex PCR; in TCRdb, only in-frame clones are kept and a portion is missing. The sample includes approximately 160,000 clones, around four fifths of them seen just once. Sequenced material: peripheral blood. All receptors come from an older woman with acute or convalescent COVID-19. CDR3s include the opening cysteine and the closing phenylalanine or tryptophan. Fields, in order: CDR3 length, J gene, D gene, clone size, V gene, CDR3 protein, CDR3 DNA. A D gene is named only where the DNA matches it firmly. The listing skips clone size in some rows; elsewhere it reads once, few, many or a size class.

17 TRBJ2-6 . . TRBV5-4 CASSLAFRGTGANVLTF TGTGCCAGCAGCTTGGCCTTCCGGGGGACCGGGGCCAACGTCCTGACTTTC
13 TRBJ1-2 . once TRBV7-8 CASSSGGNYGYTF TGTGCCAGCAGCTCGGGGGGAAACTATGGCTACACCTTC
17 TRBJ1-4 TRBD1 few TRBV4-2 CASSQDLNRGKNEKLFF TGTGCCAGCAGCCAAGATCTAAACAGGGGAAAGAATGAAAAACTGTTTTTT
15 TRBJ1-2 TRBD1 . TRBV6-1 CASSDLGQANYGYTF TGTGCCAGCAGTGACCTCGGACAGGCTAACTATGGCTACACCTTC
14 TRBJ2-7 TRBD1 few TRBV10-1 CASSGDRGGYEQYF TGCGCCAGCAGTGGAGACAGGGGTGGCTACGAGCAGTACTTC
16 TRBJ1-2 . . TRBV10-3 CAISESGPGDRYGYTF TGTGCCATCAGTGAGTCGGGCCCCGGAGACAGATATGGCTACACCTTC
12 TRBJ2-7 . . TRBV6-2/TRBV6-3 CASSYQNYEQYF TGTGCCAGCAGTTACCAGAACTACGAGCAGTACTTC
16 TRBJ2-3 TRBD2 . TRBV7-2 CASSSGRGGPPDTQYF TGTGCCAGCAGCTCTGGGCGGGGGGGCCCCCCGGATACGCAGTATTTT
14 TRBJ2-7 . . TRBV18 CASSPQGFSYEQYF TGTGCCAGCTCACCGCAGGGGTTCTCCTACGAGCAGTACTTC
13 TRBJ1-2 TRBD1 few TRBV29-1 CSVWTGVGRGYTF TGCAGCGTTTGGACAGGGGTGGGCCGTGGCTACACCTTC
15 TRBJ1-5 . once TRBV4-3 CASSQDRGVNQPQHF TGCGCCAGCAGCCAAGACCGGGGGGTCAATCAGCCCCAGCATTTT
14 TRBJ2-7 . . TRBV11-3 CASSVRGSSYEQYF TGTGCCAGCAGCGTAAGAGGAAGCTCCTACGAGCAGTACTTC
12 TRBJ2-5 . . TRBV4-1 CASSQELGTQYF TGCGCCAGCAGCCAAGAACTCGGGACCCAGTACTTC
16 TRBJ2-5 TRBD2 . TRBV11-2 CASSFTSGGRQETQYF TGTGCCAGCAGCTTTACTAGCGGGGGGCGCCAAGAGACCCAGTACTTC
14 TRBJ2-5 . . TRBV3-1/TRBV3-2 CASTLLSVGGTQYF TGTGCCAGCACCCTCTTGTCGGTGGGGGGGACCCAGTACTTC
12 TRBJ2-7 . . TRBV30 CAWSSQAYEQYF TGTGCCTGGAGTTCCCAGGCCTACGAGCAGTACTTC
16 TRBJ1-2 . . TRBV6-5 CASSYSTGNDFYGYTF TGTGCCAGCAGTTACTCGACGGGAAACGATTTCTATGGCTACACCTTC
12 TRBJ2-5 . . TRBV6-6 CASRSLIATQYF TGTGCCAGCAGGAGCCTTATAGCGACCCAGTACTTC